These T cell receptor beta chains were read from a single sample in a study of T cells in Graves' hyperthyroidism and ophthalmopathy. One entry per CDR3 protein results from TCRdb running MiXCR on the multiplex PCR reads. The table lists 400,000 to 550,000 distinct CDR3 sequences, 13% to 15% of them singletons. Sequencing input: blood. The receptor source for this set is a woman aged 18-29 years with Graves' hyperthyroidism. CDR3s include the opening cysteine and the closing phenylalanine or tryptophan. A D gene is named only where the DNA matches it firmly. Rows may omit the clone size; those that give it use once, few, many or a size class.

V	J	D	size	DNA	CDR3
TRBV7-9	TRBJ2-5	-	many	TGTGCCAGCAGCTTAACCGGGTCTCGGGAGACCCAGTACTTC	CASSLTGSRETQYF
TRBV7-3	TRBJ2-3	TRBD2	many	TGTGCCAGCAGCGGCGCTAGCGGGAGTTCAGATACGCAGTATTTT	CASSGASGSSDTQYF
TRBV11-2	TRBJ1-5	-	many	TGTGCCAGCAGCTTAGAGTCACAGACGTATAGCAATCAGCCCCAGCATTTT	CASSLESQTYSNQPQHF
TRBV12-3/TRBV12-4	TRBJ2-3	-	-	TGTGCCAGCAGTACGGACCCAACAGATACGCAGTATTTT	CASSTDPTDTQYF
TRBV11-3	TRBJ2-4	TRBD2	many	TGTGCCAGCAGCTTAGGACTAGCTAGGGACATTCAGTACTTC	CASSLGLARDIQYF
TRBV7-3	TRBJ2-5	-	many	TGTGCCAGCAGCTCCGGAAGGGCGGAACAAGAGACCCAGTACTTC	CASSSGRAEQETQYF
TRBV12-3/TRBV12-4	TRBJ2-1	-	-	TGTGCCAGCAGTTTTGGGCAGGCCAGCCATCTAATCGCCAATGAGCAGTTCTTC	CASSFGQASHLIANEQFF
TRBV30	TRBJ1-1	-	-	TGTGCCTGGAGCCTTCGAATGGAGACGGAAGCTTTCTTT	CAWSLRMETEAFF
TRBV14	TRBJ2-7	-	-	TGTGCCAGCAGCCAAGCTTCCGGGTACGAGCAGTACTTC	CASSQASGYEQYF
TRBV3-1	TRBJ2-2	-	-	TGTGCCAGCACCCTCTCAAGACCCGAGACCGGGGAGCTGTTTTTT	CASTLSRPETGELFF
TRBV12-3/TRBV12-4	TRBJ2-4	-	many	TGTGCCAGCAGCCTCCGGGACTCAATCATGAACATTCAGTACTTC	CASSLRDSIMNIQYF
TRBV7-2	TRBJ2-1	TRBD2	-	TGTGCCAGCAGACCTAGGAGACTAGCGGGGACCTACAATGAGCAGTTCTTC	CASRPRRLAGTYNEQFF
TRBV28	TRBJ1-4	-	many	TGTGCCAGCAGCCCCCGGCGGGGATGGGAAAAACTGTTTTTT	CASSPRRGWEKLFF
TRBV7-9	TRBJ2-1	-	many	TGTGCCAGCACCCAGACGAGCTCCTACAATGAGCAGTTCTTC	CASTQTSSYNEQFF
TRBV6-1	TRBJ1-2	TRBD1	many	TGTGCCAGCAGACCCGGGACAGGGGATGGCTACACCTTC	CASRPGTGDGYTF
TRBV29-1	TRBJ2-1	-	many	TGCAGCGTTGAAGACACAGCGCCCAATGAGCAGTTCTTC	CSVEDTAPNEQFF
TRBV27	TRBJ1-5	-	many	TGTGCCAGCAGTTTGTACGGGGATCAGCCCCAGCATTTT	CASSLYGDQPQHF
TRBV12-3/TRBV12-4	TRBJ1-1	TRBD1	many	TGTGCCAGCACCAAGGGGGCCATCACTGAAGCTTTCTTT	CASTKGAITEAFF
TRBV6-2/TRBV6-3	TRBJ1-1	-	many	TGTGCCAGCAGTTACGGTTGGGGGGGCAACACTGAAGCTTTCTTT	CASSYGWGGNTEAFF
TRBV5-1	TRBJ1-2	-	many	TGCGCCAGCAGCCCCGGCCGGGCGGGGCAGGACTATGGCTACACCTTC	CASSPGRAGQDYGYTF
TRBV6-2/TRBV6-3	TRBJ1-1	-	many	TGTGCCAGCAGTTACCAGGTCGGGGCTGAAGCTTTCTTT	CASSYQVGAEAFF
TRBV19	TRBJ1-1	-	-	TGTGCCAGTAGACGAGGGCGGGGCGGCGTGCTAAACACTGAAGCTTTCTTT	CASRRGRGGVLNTEAFF
TRBV6-1	TRBJ2-7	-	many	TGTGCCAGCAGTGCAGGCGGGAACTACGAGCAGTACTTC	CASSAGGNYEQYF
TRBV5-1	TRBJ2-3	TRBD2	many	TGCGCCAGCAGCTTGGAGCTAGCGGGAGTGGATACGCAGTATTTT	CASSLELAGVDTQYF
TRBV12-3/TRBV12-4	TRBJ2-1	TRBD2	-	TGTGCCAGCAGTTTAGTGGCGGGAGGGGGGGGGGAGCAGTTCTTC	CASSLVAGGGGEQFF
TRBV20-1	TRBJ2-3	TRBD2	many	TGCAGTGCCACAGCGGGGAACACAGATACGCAGTATTTT	CSATAGNTDTQYF
TRBV7-9	TRBJ1-1	-	few	TGTGCCAGCAGCTTAGCGAAAGGGCAGGAATTCCAAATGAACACTGAAGCTTTCTTT	CASSLAKGQEFQMNTEAFF
TRBV7-9	TRBJ2-1	-	-	TGTGCCAGCAGCCCTAGTTTAAGTGAGCAGTTCTTC	CASSPSLSEQFF
TRBV14	TRBJ2-3	TRBD2	-	TGTGCCAGCAGCCAAGTGGCTAGCGGTAACCCTCACACAGATACGCAGTATTTT	CASSQVASGNPHTDTQYF
TRBV11-2	TRBJ2-3	-	many	TGTGCCAGCAGCTTAGAGGGCGGTAGCGGCACAGATACGCAGTATTTT	CASSLEGGSGTDTQYF
TRBV25-1	TRBJ1-6	-	many	TGTGCCAGCAAAGCAGAGGGTGTTTCACCCCTCCACTTT	CASKAEGVSPLHF
TRBV3-1	TRBJ2-7	TRBD2	many	TGTGCCAGCAGCCAAGGCCTCGGGACTAGTTTGTACGAGCAGTACTTC	CASSQGLGTSLYEQYF
TRBV6-1	TRBJ1-1	-	few	TGTGCCAGCAGTGAAGGGAGACACTCGAACACTGAAGCTTTCTTT	CASSEGRHSNTEAFF
TRBV12-3/TRBV12-4	TRBJ2-2	-	many	TGTGCCAGCAGTTTAGTTTTCTTCGGGACCGGGGAGCTGTTTTTT	CASSLVFFGTGELFF
TRBV5-1	TRBJ2-2	-	few	TGCGCCAGCAGCTTAGGCAAGACCGGGGAGCTGTTTTTT	CASSLGKTGELFF
TRBV12-3/TRBV12-4	TRBJ2-1	TRBD2	many	TGTGCCAGCAGTCCCACCGGGACTAGCGGCAATGAGCAGTTCTTC	CASSPTGTSGNEQFF
TRBV15	TRBJ2-1	TRBD2	-	TGTGCCACCTTAAGACTAGCGGGAGGGCCACGCAATGAGCAGTTCTTC	CATLRLAGGPRNEQFF
TRBV29-1	TRBJ2-1	-	many	TGCAGCGAAACTAGTGGGTATGAGCAGTTCTTC	CSETSGYEQFF
TRBV4-3	TRBJ2-7	-	-	TGCGCCAGCAGCCAAGGACTTAACTCCTACGAGCAGTACTTC	CASSQGLNSYEQYF
TRBV20-1	TRBJ1-2	TRBD1	-	TGCAGTGCTCTGGGGGATGGACAGGCGAGCTATGGCTACACCTTC	CSALGDGQASYGYTF
TRBV20-1	TRBJ2-1	TRBD2	once	TGCAGTGCTAGGGAGGCTAGCGGGAGGTGGGGAGGGGGTGTAGGTGAGCAGTTCTTC	CSAREASGRWGGGVGEQFF
TRBV12-3/TRBV12-4	TRBJ2-3	-	many	TGTGCCAGCAGTTCCCTTTCAGCAGTGCCTGCGACAGATACGCAGTATTTT	CASSSLSAVPATDTQYF
TRBV9	TRBJ1-4	-	few	TGTGCCAGCAGGACGGATCCCGATGAAAAACTGTTTTTT	CASRTDPDEKLFF
TRBV2	TRBJ2-1	-	few	TGTGCCAGGGGAGGGGGGGGGTTCTTC	CARGGGGFF
TRBV25-1	TRBJ1-1	-	many	TGTGCCAGCAGTGAATCGCCAGGTTATGCGACTGAAGCTTTCTTT	CASSESPGYATEAFF
TRBV12-3/TRBV12-4	TRBJ1-5	-	-	TGTGCCAGCAGTTTGGGACTAGTGGGCAATCAGCCCCAGCATTTT	CASSLGLVGNQPQHF
TRBV9	TRBJ2-3	-	many	TGTGCCAGCAGCGTAGGAGGAGATACGCAGTATTTT	CASSVGGDTQYF
TRBV6-5	TRBJ2-5	-	-	TGTGCCAGCAGTTACGGGTCAGTTGAGACCCAGTACTTC	CASSYGSVETQYF
TRBV5-1	TRBJ2-3	-	-	TGCGCCAGCAGCTTGGCGGTGGGGCGCCTAGATACGCAGTATTTT	CASSLAVGRLDTQYF
TRBV25-1	TRBJ2-7	-	-	TGTGCCAGCAGTGAAAACAGGGTTCGATACTACGAGCAGTACTTC	CASSENRVRYYEQYF
TRBV9	TRBJ1-3	-	few	TGTGCCAGCAGCGCCGGGGATAGCTCTGGAAACACCATATATTTT	CASSAGDSSGNTIYF
TRBV12-3/TRBV12-4	TRBJ1-1	-	many	TGTGCCAGCAGTTTAGCGGGGGTACTATCGAACACTGAAGCTTTCTTT	CASSLAGVLSNTEAFF
TRBV3-1	TRBJ2-6	-	-	TGTGCCAGCAGCCAGAACAGGTGGGGGGGGGCCAACGTCCTGACTTTC	CASSQNRWGGANVLTF
TRBV6-1	TRBJ2-1	TRBD1	-	TGTGCCAGCAACCCAGGGGGCTCGAGCTCCTACAATGAGCAGTTCTTC	CASNPGGSSSYNEQFF